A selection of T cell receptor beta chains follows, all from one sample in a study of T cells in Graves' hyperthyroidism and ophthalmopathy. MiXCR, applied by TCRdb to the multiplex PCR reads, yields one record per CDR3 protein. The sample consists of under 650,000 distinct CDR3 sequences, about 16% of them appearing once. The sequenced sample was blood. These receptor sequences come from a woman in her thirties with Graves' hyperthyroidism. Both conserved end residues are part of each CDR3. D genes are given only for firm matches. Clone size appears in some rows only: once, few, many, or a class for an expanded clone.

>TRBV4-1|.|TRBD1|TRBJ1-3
TGCGCCAGCAGCCAGGGTGCCAACCGGGACAGGGTGGCTGGAAACACCATATATTTT
CASSQGANRDRVAGNTIYF
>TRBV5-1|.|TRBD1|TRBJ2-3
TGCGCCAGCAGAGCCGGGACAGCAGATACGCAGTATTTT
CASRAGTADTQYF
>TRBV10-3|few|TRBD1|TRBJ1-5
TGTGCCATCTGGACAGGGAGCAAAAATCAGCCCCAGCATTTT
CAIWTGSKNQPQHF
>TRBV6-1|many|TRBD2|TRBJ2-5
TGTGCCAGCACCCCCGGGAGGTTGGTTAGGACCCAGTACTTC
CASTPGRLVRTQYF
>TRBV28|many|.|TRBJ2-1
TGTGCCAGCAGTTTCTCGGGACAGGACCCACTAGCGGATGAGCAGTTCTTC
CASSFSGQDPLADEQFF
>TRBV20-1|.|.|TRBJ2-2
TGCAGTGCTAGGGGGGAGAGGGTCACCGGGGAGCTGTTTTTT
CSARGERVTGELFF
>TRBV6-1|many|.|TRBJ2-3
TGTGCCAGCAAGGTCGACCACACAGATACGCAGTATTTT
CASKVDHTDTQYF
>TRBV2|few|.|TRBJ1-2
TGTGCCAGCACACTAGAACTTCTCTTCGGAAGCAACTATGGCTACACCTTC
CASTLELLFGSNYGYTF
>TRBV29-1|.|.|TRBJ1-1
TGCAGCGTTGACAGAGCGAACACTGAAGCTTTCTTT
CSVDRANTEAFF
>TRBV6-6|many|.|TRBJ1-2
TGTGCCAGCAGTTACTCGTTCGAGGGGGATGGCTACACCTTC
CASSYSFEGDGYTF
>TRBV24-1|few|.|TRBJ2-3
TGTGCCACCAGTCTCGGGGCAGATACGCAGTATTTT
CATSLGADTQYF
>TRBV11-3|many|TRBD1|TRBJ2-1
TGTGCCAGCAGCCGGGACAGGGGGCGCGATGAGCAGTTCTTC
CASSRDRGRDEQFF
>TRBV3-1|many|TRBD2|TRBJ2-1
TGTGCCAGCAGCCAAGATCGGGCTAGCGGGAGGGGTAATGAGCAGTTCTTC
CASSQDRASGRGNEQFF
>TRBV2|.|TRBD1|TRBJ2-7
TGTGCCAGCACCAGCACAGGGGGCACCCTTCGGGAGCAGTACTTC
CASTSTGGTLREQYF
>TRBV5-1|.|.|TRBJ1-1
TGCGCCAGCAGCTTGGTAGGGATGAGTGGCACTGAAGCTTTCTTT
CASSLVGMSGTEAFF
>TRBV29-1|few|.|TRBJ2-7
TGCAGCGTTGAAACTGGCTCCTACGAGCAGTACTTC
CSVETGSYEQYF
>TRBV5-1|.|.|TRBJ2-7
TGCGCCAGCAGCCCGGACAGCTCCTACGAGCGGTACTTC
CASSPDSSYERYF